This TCR beta chain was retrieved from a study of cytotoxic CD8 clonotypes in ibrutinib-treated CLL. At the level of the study: The cohort had over nine relapsed/refractory and approximately 14 treatment-naive patients, 17 IGHV unmutated. Responses comprised 24 partial and 2 complete; at median approximately 70 months, about 15 remained remitted and about 12 progressed. Study conclusions and caveats: The clonality rise at ibrutinib response reflected private clonotype expansion. Baseline levels were approached again at progression, after clonality had risen at ibrutinib response.

As concerns this clone: Its antigen is as yet unknown.

In germline, CDR1 is LGHNA, CDR2 YNFKEQ. Trimming took 0 bases from V and 5 from J, leaving 13 bases between them. The CDR3 consists of 15 residues. Here immunoSEQ multiplex PCR was the method, and the copy in TCRdb shows in-frame clones only, minus some. The repertoire holds some 17,000 clones, with 55% to 80% as singletons. The source was PBMCs, collected after 12 months of ibrutinib treatment. The sequence came from a human donor with chronic lymphocytic leukemia. V usage is TRBV4-2 and J usage is TRBJ2-5; a possible D gene is TRBD1 (5 bases). In DNA, the CDR3 is TGTGCCAGCAGCCAAGATGGGGCAGGCGCGGAGACCCAGTACTTC. It yields the protein CASSQDGAGAETQYF.